This TCR beta chain is drawn from a study of response to subunit inactivated influenza vaccine. CDR3 length equals 14 residues. V shed 3 bases, J shed 6 bases, and the junction held 6 bases outside the gene matches. TCRdb re-derived calls from the RT-PCR reads in MiXCR, one entry per CDR3 protein. The table has roughly 460,000 distinct CDR3 sequences, 9.5% to 13% seen once; the top ten hold about an eighth. Note on this clonotype: Its target is unknown.

Study results and caveats: New T cells are recruited in small numbers by each seasonal influenza vaccination, according to the authors' suggestion.

Sequences were derived from PBMCs from blood, sampled roughly 6 weeks after vaccination. The chain uses TRBV12-3 or TRBV12-4 and TRBJ2-7; 9 bases are a match to TRBD1. The receptor comes from a man aged 50 to 60 who received an inactivated influenza vaccine. CDR3 nucleotide sequence: TGTGCCAGCAGTTTCCGGGACAGGGTCTCCGAGCAGTACTTC. Its protein is CASSFRDRVSEQYF.